This is a list of T cell receptor beta chains from one sample in a study of T cells expressing NK-cell markers. One entry per CDR3 protein, without DNA, is what TCRdb gives after re-calling the 5' RACE reads. The clone table shows 300,000 to 500,000 distinct CDR3 sequences, with the ten largest holding about 10%. Input material: blood T cells: a sorted CD56 or NKG2C T cell subset, CD4+ or CD8+ T cells, or bulk PBMC T cells (not recorded which). The receptors originated from a woman aged 45-60 years in good health. CDR3s include the opening cysteine and the closing phenylalanine or tryptophan. The order of the fields is J gene, V gene, CDR3 protein.

TRBJ2-2	TRBV5-6	CASSLAGTEGTGELFF
TRBJ2-1	TRBV4-2	CASSPSVVGEQFF
TRBJ1-1	TRBV12-5	CASGPDWGAFF
TRBJ2-7	TRBV29-1	CSVVSGSHSYEQYF
TRBJ2-7	TRBV19	CASSIGSGYEQYF
TRBJ1-5	TRBV20-1	CSAIAGRQNQPQHF
TRBJ2-1	TRBV12-3/TRBV12-4	CASGRLAGSYNEQFF
TRBJ2-3	TRBV4-1	CASSQVYTGTSTDTQYF
TRBJ2-1	TRBV12-3/TRBV12-4	CASSLRGHGSEQFF
TRBJ1-1	TRBV29-1	CSAHRDRVGRWANTEAFF
TRBJ2-7	TRBV10-1	CASSESGQYEQYF
TRBJ1-3	TRBV12-3/TRBV12-4	CASSLSPPHTIYF
TRBJ2-7	TRBV12-3/TRBV12-4	CASTLASTGYEQYF
TRBJ2-5	TRBV3-1	CASSPPMAQETQYF
TRBJ1-6	TRBV7-9	CASRSRDSYNSPLHF
TRBJ2-1	TRBV6-2/TRBV6-3	CASTRGGYNEQFF
TRBJ2-1	TRBV5-5	CASSLSVPRSSYNEQFF
TRBJ2-3	TRBV9	CASSPSAGGRDTQYF
TRBJ2-1	TRBV29-1	CSTGTSGSWSSYNEQFF
TRBJ2-2	TRBV12-3/TRBV12-4	CASLSGSNTGELFF
TRBJ2-5	TRBV6-1	CASSMTVQGEETQYF
TRBJ1-3	TRBV7-8	CASSLDRAINTIYF
TRBJ2-3	TRBV6-1	CASRGPGADTQYF
TRBJ1-2	TRBV27	CASSYMGQTNYGYTF
TRBJ2-7	TRBV29-1	CSAHDRGSYEQYF
TRBJ2-1	TRBV7-8	CASSRGLRNEQFF
TRBJ2-1	TRBV3-1	CASSQGGTSGRTAEQFF
TRBJ2-3	TRBV5-1	CASSKGTIDTQYF
TRBJ2-1	TRBV27	CASSQRSSYNEQFF
TRBJ2-3	TRBV11-2	CASSLGATSDTQYF
TRBJ2-6	TRBV3-1	CASSQEWGSGANVLTF
TRBJ2-7	TRBV5-1	CASSLETSGSSFPIREQYF
TRBJ2-7	TRBV5-1	CASSARDNPSEQYF
TRBJ2-1	TRBV7-8	CASSSGQGAINEQFF
TRBJ2-4	TRBV12-3/TRBV12-4	CASSSPDRGPGENIQYF
TRBJ2-5	TRBV4-2	CASSQSAYQETQYF
TRBJ2-4	TRBV18	CASSPPVARDENIQYF
TRBJ2-1	TRBV4-1	CASSPSGRTLNEQFF
TRBJ2-3	TRBV5-4	CASSLAGFSDTQYF
TRBJ2-7	TRBV7-9	CASSLVLSANEQYF
TRBJ2-7	TRBV7-8	CASSSRTGFYEQYF
TRBJ2-2	TRBV5-1	CASSWRIQGNTGELFF
TRBJ2-2	TRBV24-1	CATSDSIGEAGELFF
TRBJ1-2	TRBV29-1	CSVYLQGYGYTF
TRBJ2-3	TRBV7-6	CASSLVTGGTDTQYF
TRBJ2-3	TRBV7-9	CASSPDSGVNTDTQYF
TRBJ2-5	TRBV30	CAWSSTSRGETQYF
TRBJ1-2	TRBV14	CASSQERGMYGYTF
TRBJ2-5	TRBV15	CATSRGLGIGTSGRQETQYF